The 30 T cell receptor beta chains below all came from one sample that was sequenced in a study of breast tumors, draining lymph nodes, adjacent tissues. Using its own MiXCR run on the multiplex PCR reads, TCRdb lists one record per CDR3 protein. The data hold approximately 300,000 distinct CDR3 sequences, with around 30% observed a single time. Breast cancer patients provided tissue from their axillary draining lymph nodes. The sequencing sample was made of axillary lymph node tissue. The origin of the receptors is a female donor with breast cancer. Some clones in this sample may be carry-over from other donors' samples.

This clonotype was observed many times. This rearrangement joins TRBV6-1 to TRBJ1-4; no definite D call. CDR3 size: 12 residues. Per the germline V gene, CDR1 is MNHNS and CDR2 is SASEGT. The ends were cut back, 6 bases at V and 14 bases at J, with 16 bases in the middle. In nucleotides, the CDR3 is TGTGCCAGCAGATCCTACCGGTCAAGCCTGTTTTTT. It yields the protein CASRSYRSSLFF.

A word on this clonotype: A much more abundant neighbour one base away suggests this may be a read error. No conserved phenylalanine or tryptophan is present at the end of the CDR3, so a read error is the likely explanation. The chain combines TRBV3-1 with TRBJ1-6; 7 bases are a match to TRBD1. Trimming took 1 base from V and 6 from J; bases not matched to a gene: 3. Germline V gene data show CDR1 as LGHDT and CDR2 as YNNKEL (reference sequence). This CDR3 has 15 amino acids. CDR3 coding DNA: TGTGCCAGCAGCCAAGGGGAGGGGGCTAATTCACCCCTCCACTCT. Translated: CASSQGEGANSPLHS.

The sample holds many counts of this clonotype. This chain uses TRBV5-1 with TRBJ2-5; 8 bases align to TRBD2. With V trimmed by 4 bases and J by 5 bases, 7 bases remained unmatched. The CDR3 is 14 residues long. Germline V gives CDR1 SGHRS, CDR2 YFSETQ. The CDR3 protein is CASSVAGGRETQYF. As DNA, the CDR3 is TGCGCCAGCAGCGTCGCGGGAGGACGGGAGACCCAGTACTTC. Variable domain in full (rest from reference TRBV5-1 and TRBJ2-5): KAGVTQTPRYLIKTRGQQVTLSCSPISGHRSVSWYQQTPGQGLQFLFEYFSETQRNKGNFPGRFSGRQFSNSRSEMNVSTLELGDSALYLCASSVAGGRETQYFGPGTRLLVL.

The count of this clonotype is one. This may stem from a read error, because a much larger clone lies one nucleotide away. The chain employs TRBV19 and TRBJ2-2; TRBD2 is a possible D gene (6 bases). V lost 6 bases and J 6 bases, leaving 11 bases between the germline ends. Germline CDR1 is LNHDA and CDR2 is SQIVND (reference sequence). The CDR3 is 13 residues long. DNA of the CDR3: TGTGCCAGTAGCGTCGGGAGTGCCGGGGAGCTGTTTTTT. Protein product: CASSVGSAGELFF.

As for this clonotype: One end of the junction fails to match germline, which may point to a read error. V gene TRBV6-2 or TRBV6-3 combines with J gene TRBJ2-1; 7 bases align to TRBD2. Germline lookup yields CDR1 MNHEY and CDR2 SVGEGT. The CDR3 has 16 amino acids. The CDR3 spells CASSHSSLAVYNEQFF. Here the CDR3 DNA reads TGTGCCAGCAGTCACTCTAGTCTAGCGGTCTACAATGAGCAGTTCTTC.

With respect to this clonotype: Just one base apart from a much larger clone, this may be a read error. This chain links TRBV5-1 with TRBJ2-5, with 8 bases identical to TRBD2. This CDR3 has 14 amino acids. V trimming: 2 bases; J trimming: 9 bases; junction bases outside the gene matches: 9. Germline loops: CDR1 SGHRS, CDR2 YFSETQ. The CDR3: CASSFREGGEPQYF. The CDR3 DNA sequence: TGCGCCAGCAGCTTCCGGGAGGGGGGCGAGCCCCAGTACTTC.

The CDR3 DNA reads as TGTGCCACCAGCAGAGATGTCGGACTGAGGGACTTTCAGCCCCAGCATTTT. Encoded protein: CATSRDVGLRDFQPQHF. The chain links TRBV15 to TRBJ1-5, with a tentative D call TRBD1 (5 bases). Trimming stripped 0 bases from V and 6 bases from J, with 18 bases between. In germline, CDR1 is LNHNV, CDR2 YYDKDF (reference sequence). This CDR3 region has 17 residues.

Concerning this clonotype itself: A clone one base away is much larger, so this may be a read error. The chain has TRBV5-1 and TRBJ2-7; D remains unclear. This CDR3 is 14 amino acids long. The germline V and J ends were trimmed by 1 base and 2 bases, with 10 bases remaining between them. Germline CDR1 reads SGHRS; CDR2 reads YFSETQ. The CDR3 sequence: CASSLTADAYEQYF. In nucleotides, the CDR3 is TGCGCCAGCAGCTTGACAGCCGACGCCTACGAGCAGTACTTC.

This clonotype was recorded many times. The rearrangement uses TRBV20-1 and TRBJ2-2; 8 bases are a match to TRBD2. Germline-derived CDR1 and CDR2 are DFQATT and SNEGSKA (reference sequence). CDR3 length: 15 residues. The trim removed 5 bases at V and 5 bases at J, leaving 10 bases unmatched. CDR3 amino acids: CSAPRAGGRTGELFF. The CDR3 coding sequence is TGCAGTGCTCCCCGGGCGGGCGGGAGGACCGGGGAGCTGTTTTTT.

This clonotype was recorded many times. This chain links TRBV4-2 with TRBJ1-2; 8 positions agree with TRBD1. The CDR3 has 14 amino acids. CDR1 is LGHNA and CDR2 is YNFKEQ in the germline V gene. After removal of 0 bases from V and 8 bases from J, the junction contained 5 bases not matched to a gene. CDR3 protein: CASSQEQGVLGYTF. CDR3 in DNA: TGTGCCAGCAGCCAAGAACAGGGGGTGTTGGGCTACACCTTC.

In this sample, this clonotype turned up once. This could be a read error, since a much larger clone is one nucleotide away. The chain joins TRBV5-4 to TRBJ2-1; D might be TRBD1 (6 bases). This CDR3 is 14 amino acids long. In germline, CDR1 is SGHNT, CDR2 YYREEE (reference sequence). The CDR3 loop reads CASSLTGPFGEQLF. Written as DNA, the CDR3 is TGTGCCAGCAGCTTAACAGGGCCATTTGGTGAGCAGCTCTTC.

About this clonotype itself: A much larger clone sits a single nucleotide away, making a read error possible. The chain employs TRBV19 and TRBJ2-5, with TRBD2 matching 10 bases. CDR3 size: 15 residues. Germline CDR1 is LNHDA and CDR2 is SQIVND (reference sequence). CDR3 DNA sequence: TGTGCCAATAGTATAGTAACTAGCGGGATGGAAACCCAGTACTTC. Its translation is CANSIVTSGMETQYF.

Worth noting for this clonotype: Possible read error: a much larger clone is one base away. The chain combines TRBV2 with TRBJ2-4; 8 positions agree with TRBD2. This CDR3 comprises 14 residues. The V segment lost 11 bases and the J segment 8 bases; nucleotides outside the gene matches: 14. Germline assignment: CDR1 SNHLY and CDR2 FYNNEI. CDR3 DNA: TGTGCCGGCCGAAGATCGGGACTAGAATACATTCAGTACTTC. Protein product: CAGRRSGLEYIQYF.

As concerns this clonotype: A much larger clonotype is one base distant, so this may be a read error. This chain connects TRBV6-6 to TRBJ2-7, with 7 bases aligning to TRBD2. This CDR3 is 16 amino acids long. The V and J ends lost 4 bases and 5 bases, in that order; junction bases with no gene match: 14. CDR1 and CDR2 from the germline V gene are MNHNY and SVGAGI (reference sequence). This CDR3 reads CASSSGVGTMDHEQYF. CDR3 DNA: TGTGCCAGCAGTTCCGGGGTCGGGACTATGGACCACGAGCAGTACTTC.

This clonotype was counted many times. The V gene is TRBV24-1, the J gene TRBJ2-2; tentative D call: TRBD2 (6 bases). Germline V gene sequence: CDR1 KGHDR, CDR2 SFDVKD. V lost 3 bases, J lost 5 bases, and 15 bases lay in between. The CDR3 extends over 16 amino acids. In nucleotides, the CDR3 is TGTGCCACCAGTGATATGACCGGGAGCCCAACCGGGGAGCTGTTTTTT. Encoded protein: CATSDMTGSPTGELFF.

Comment on this clonotype: Its ends do not fully match the called genes, so a read error is possible. The chain has TRBV20-1 and TRBJ2-7, with D tentatively TRBD1 or TRBD2 (5 bases each). The CDR3 has 14 amino acids. Looked up from germline, CDR1 is DFQATT and CDR2 is SNEGSKA (reference sequence). This chain's CDR3 is CSARSSRGLGEQHF. In DNA form, the CDR3 reads TGCAGTGCTAGATCGTCCCGGGGCCTAGGCGAGCAGCACTTC.

The sample holds many counts of this clonotype. This chain joins TRBV6-1 and TRBJ2-1, with 7 bases lining up with TRBD2. Trimming took 8 bases from V and 3 from J; bases not matched to a gene: 10. Germline V gives CDR1 MNHNS, CDR2 SASEGT. The CDR3 is 15 amino acids. The DNA for the CDR3 is TGTGCCAGCCTAGGGCGGCTAGCGGACTACAATGAGCAGTTCTTC. This encodes CASLGRLADYNEQFF.

Concerning this clonotype itself: One end of the junction is discordant with germline, which a read error may explain. V gene TRBV7-2 combines with J gene TRBJ2-3, with 9 bases aligning to TRBD1. The CDR3 runs 12 residues. The V gene's germline CDR1 is SGHTA and CDR2 FQGNSA. In DNA, the CDR3 is TGCCAGACAGGGGGGAGGACAGATACGCAGTATTTT. Protein product: CQTGGRTDTQYF.

The chain carries TRBV9 and TRBJ2-2; D is perhaps TRBD1 (6 bases). The germline CDR1 and CDR2 sequences are SGDLS and YYNGEE. Trimming cost V 7 bases and J 0 bases, with 19 bases left between them. This CDR3 contains 17 residues. This CDR3 reads CASSPRVTGPNTGELFF. The CDR3, as DNA: TGTGCCAGCTCACCACGGGTGACAGGCCCGAACACCGGGGAGCTGTTTTTT.

The sample holds many counts of this clonotype. The chain has TRBV5-1 and TRBJ2-7, with D unclear. Germline CDR1 reads SGHRS; CDR2 reads YFSETQ. The CDR3 extends over 16 amino acids. V was cut by 2 bases and J by 1 base, with 16 bases left in between. The CDR3 nucleotides read TGCGCCAGCAGCTTACCGACTGAAGGGATATCCTACGAGCAGTACTTC. Translating gives CASSLPTEGISYEQYF. The complete variable domain, with remaining parts taken from reference TRBV5-1 and TRBJ2-7, reads KAGVTQTPRYLIKTRGQQVTLSCSPISGHRSVSWYQQTPGQGLQFLFEYFSETQRNKGNFPGRFSGRQFSNSRSEMNVSTLELGDSALYLCASSLPTEGISYEQYFGPGTRLTVT.

The chain has TRBV6-5 and TRBJ2-1, with a weak D call TRBD2 (6 bases). V lost 4 bases and J lost 10, with 20 bases in between. Germline V gene data show CDR1 as MNHEY and CDR2 as SVGAGI. The CDR3 is 15 amino acids. The CDR3 here is CASSLAFRRVREQFF. The CDR3 DNA is TGTGCCAGCAGTTTGGCTTTTCGGAGGGTGAGGGAGCAGTTCTTC.

On this clonotype itself: Given a much more abundant clone one base away, this may be a read error. The chain has TRBV20-1 and TRBJ2-7; D is possibly TRBD1 (6 bases). CDR3 size: 15 residues. The V and J ends lost 0 bases and 2 bases respectively, with 14 bases between them. Germline V gene sequence: CDR1 DFQATT, CDR2 SNEGSKA (reference sequence). CDR3: CSARDLRGVAYEQYF. Written as DNA, the CDR3 is TGCAGTGCTAGAGATCTCAGGGGAGTAGCCTACGAGCAGTACTTC.

In its sample, this clonotype was seen many times. The V call is TRBV7-2, the J call TRBJ2-3, with 13 bases aligning to TRBD2. With 5 bases clipped from V and 5 bases from J, the junction kept 4 bases outside the gene matches. The germline gives CDR1 SGHTA, CDR2 FQGNSA. The CDR3 runs to 15 residues. As DNA, the CDR3 is TGTGCCAGCAGCCTGACTAGCGGGAGGATAGATACGCAGTATTTT. Translating gives CASSLTSGRIDTQYF.

This clonotype was detected ten times or more. The chain links TRBV16 to TRBJ1-5, with 8 nucleotides matching TRBD1. J lost 4 bases, V lost 5 bases, and 4 bases had no gene match. Per the germline V gene, CDR1 is KGHSY and CDR2 is FQNENV. This CDR3 has 14 residues. The CDR3 DNA follows: TGTGCCAGCAGCGGCCGGGACAGGAATCAGCCCCAGCATTTT. Its translation is CASSGRDRNQPQHF. The variable domain in full, with the rest retrieved from reference TRBV16 and TRBJ1-5, is GEEVAQTPKHLVRGEGQKAKLYCAPIKGHSYVFWYQQVLKNEFKFLISFQNENVFDETGMPKERFSAKCLPNSPCSLEIQATKLEDSAVYFCASSGRDRNQPQHFGDGTRLSIL.

The chain recombines TRBV6-1 with TRBJ2-5; 7 bases agree with TRBD2. CDR3 size: 12 residues. Germline loops: CDR1 MNHNS, CDR2 SASEGT. V lost 6 bases and J lost 9; bases outside the gene matches: 7. The CDR3 is CASSQGREAQYF. As DNA, the CDR3 is TGTGCCAGCAGCCAGGGTCGGGAGGCCCAGTACTTC.

This clonotype was observed many times. This chain joins TRBV10-3 and TRBJ2-7; D ambiguous. Trimming took 3 bases from V and 5 from J, leaving 17 bases between them. The CDR3 runs to 15 residues. Germline V gene data show CDR1 as ENHRY and CDR2 as SYGVKD. CDR3 nucleotide sequence: TGTGCCATCAGTGATGTGGCGGCGGCAGACGACGAGCAGTACTTC. It specifies CAISDVAAADDEQYF.

This clonotype has at least ten counts. V and J are TRBV19 and TRBJ1-5; D uncertain. Germline V lookup: CDR1 LNHDA, CDR2 SQIVND (reference sequence). Trimming stripped 4 bases from V and 2 bases from J, with 6 bases between. This CDR3 region has 13 residues. The CDR3 nucleotides read TGTGCCAGTAGTACAACCCGCAATCAGCCCCAGCATTTT. Translation: CASSTTRNQPQHF.

This clonotype has a count of ten or more. The V call is TRBV9, the J call TRBJ2-1; 10 bases agree with TRBD2. The CDR3 extends over 14 amino acids. The germline V gene encodes CDR1 SGDLS and CDR2 YYNGEE. The V gene end was trimmed by 4 bases and the J gene end by 8 bases; junction bases not matched to a gene: 6. The CDR3 DNA sequence: TGTGCCAGCAGCCTAACTAGCGGGAACGATGAGCAGTTCTTC. This gives the protein CASSLTSGNDEQFF.

This clonotype was seen more than once but under ten times. No conserved phenylalanine or tryptophan is present at the end of the CDR3, so a read error is the likely explanation. This chain connects TRBV19 to TRBJ2-1; 11 bases are a match to TRBD2. V shed 5 bases and J 7 bases; nucleotides not matched to a gene: 13. The CDR3 runs 17 residues. In germline, CDR1 is LNHDA, CDR2 SQIVND (reference sequence). As DNA, the CDR3 is TGTGCCAGTAGTCCTACTAGCGGGAGATTCATGAGGAATGAGCAGTTCCTC. Encoded protein: CASSPTSGRFMRNEQFL.

This clonotype appeared a few times. This chain connects TRBV6-2 or TRBV6-3 to TRBJ2-7; TRBD2 is a possible D gene (5 bases). The CDR3 extends over 14 amino acids. Trimming left V 9 bases short and J 2 bases short, with 17 bases between. Germline CDR1 is MNHEY and CDR2 is SVGEGT. CDR3 residues: CASRTGLAPYEQYF. In DNA, the CDR3 is TGTGCCAGTAGGACCGGACTGGCCCCCTACGAGCAGTACTTC.